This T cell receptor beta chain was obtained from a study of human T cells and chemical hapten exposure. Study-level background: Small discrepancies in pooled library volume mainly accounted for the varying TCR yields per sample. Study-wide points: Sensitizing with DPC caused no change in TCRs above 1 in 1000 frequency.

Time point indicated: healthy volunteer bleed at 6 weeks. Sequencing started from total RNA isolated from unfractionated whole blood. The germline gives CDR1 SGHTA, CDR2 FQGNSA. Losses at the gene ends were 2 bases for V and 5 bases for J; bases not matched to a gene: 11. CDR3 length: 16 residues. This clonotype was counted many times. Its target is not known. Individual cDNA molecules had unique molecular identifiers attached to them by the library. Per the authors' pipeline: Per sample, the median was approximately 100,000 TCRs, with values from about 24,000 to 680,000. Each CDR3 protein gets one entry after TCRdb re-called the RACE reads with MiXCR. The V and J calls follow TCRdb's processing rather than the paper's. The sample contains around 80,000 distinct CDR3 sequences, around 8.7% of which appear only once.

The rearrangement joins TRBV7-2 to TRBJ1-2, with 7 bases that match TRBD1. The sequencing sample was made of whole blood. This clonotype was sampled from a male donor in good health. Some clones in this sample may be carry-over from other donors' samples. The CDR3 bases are TGTGCCAGCAGCTTAAGAGTCCGTCACAGGGGTTATGGCTACACCTTC. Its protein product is CASSLRVRHRGYGYTF.